The 10 T cell receptor beta chains listed next were all sequenced from one sample in a study of CD8 T cells in ankylosing spondylitis. In TCRdb, the 5' RACE reads were re-called with MiXCR into one record per CDR3 protein. The data contain around 320,000 distinct CDR3 sequences, roughly 20% of them singletons. Sequenced sample: blood, either unsorted or a sorted T cell fraction (not recorded which). These receptor sequences come from a female donor with ankylosing spondylitis or in good health (not recorded which).

The V gene is TRBV12-3 or TRBV12-4, the J gene TRBJ2-7, with 9 nucleotides matching TRBD1. The CDR3 length is 14 residues. After removal of 6 bases from V and 3 bases from J, the junction contained 6 bases not matched to a gene. The CDR3 protein is CASSWDRVNYEQYF. CDR3 coding DNA: TGTGCCAGCAGCTGGGACAGGGTCAACTACGAGCAGTACTTC.

This chain connects TRBV24-1 to TRBJ2-2; 10 nucleotides agree with TRBD1. From germline, CDR1 is KGHDR and CDR2 SFDVKD. CDR3 length: 15 amino acids. The V segment lost 7 bases and the J segment 3 bases; nucleotides outside the gene matches: 4. This CDR3 is CATSPGQGHTGELFF. DNA of the CDR3: TGTGCCACCAGCCCGGGACAGGGGCACACCGGGGAGCTGTTTTTT.

This clonotype was seen ten or more times. This chain joins TRBV29-1 and TRBJ1-4, with a weak D call TRBD1 (5 bases). Germline lookup yields CDR1 SQVTM and CDR2 ANQGSEA. CDR3 length: 13 amino acids. V lost 4 bases and J 4 bases, leaving 10 bases between the germline ends. CDR3 sequence: CSVGGRNNEKLFF. CDR3 nucleotide sequence: TGCAGCGTTGGGGGACGGAATAATGAAAAACTGTTTTTT.

The CDR3, as DNA: TGTGCCAGCAGTTACGGGGCCGGGACCCTCGACAATGAGCAGTTCTTC. It yields the protein CASSYGAGTLDNEQFF. The V gene is TRBV6-5, the J gene TRBJ2-1; D possibly matches TRBD1 or TRBD2 (5 bases each). The germline V and J ends were trimmed by 2 bases and 5 bases, with 16 bases remaining between them. The V gene's germline CDR1 is MNHEY and CDR2 SVGAGI. The CDR3 contains 16 residues.

This clonotype has a handful of counts. The chain joins TRBV5-5 to TRBJ2-1, with TRBD2 identical over 7 bases. Germline V gene sequence: CDR1 SGHKS, CDR2 YYEKEE (reference sequence). J was trimmed by 0 bases and V by 0 bases; bases with no gene match: 6. The CDR3 sequence is 17 residues long. The CDR3 bases are TGTGCCAGCAGCTTGGGCTCTAGCGGTAGCTCCTACAATGAGCAGTTCTTC. Translation: CASSLGSSGSSYNEQFF.

This clonotype turned up a few times. The chain joins TRBV20-1 to TRBJ1-2; 7 positions match TRBD1. The CDR3 totals 13 residues. V lost 5 bases, J lost 3 bases, and 6 bases stayed unmatched. The germline V gene encodes CDR1 DFQATT and CDR2 SNEGSKA (reference sequence). The CDR3 nucleotides read TGCAGTGCTTCCCCCGGACAGGACTATGGCTACACCTTC. This codes for CSASPGQDYGYTF.

The chain links TRBV7-2 to TRBJ1-2; 10 nucleotides match TRBD1. The CDR3 covers 15 residues. Germline lookup yields CDR1 SGHTA and CDR2 FQGNSA. The V gene end was trimmed by 1 base and the J gene end by 4 bases; junction bases not matched to a gene: 3. This chain's CDR3 is CASSLGDRGSYGYTF. CDR3 sequence (DNA): TGTGCCAGCAGCTTAGGGGACAGGGGCAGCTATGGCTACACCTTC.

This chain uses TRBV4-2 with TRBJ1-1; 8 nucleotides agree with TRBD1. The CDR3 extends over 17 amino acids. Germline trimming cut 0 bases from V and 4 bases from J; bases unmatched to any gene: 10. Germline CDR1 is LGHNA and CDR2 is YNFKEQ. CDR3: CASSQEWARGQITEAFF. Written as DNA, the CDR3 is TGTGCCAGCAGCCAAGAATGGGCCAGGGGGCAGATCACTGAAGCTTTCTTT.

This clonotype appeared a few times. This chain uses TRBV12-3 or TRBV12-4 with TRBJ1-3; D not certain. The CDR3 is 12 residues long. The V and J ends lost 6 bases and 8 bases respectively, with 11 bases between them. The CDR3 nucleotides are TGTGCCAGCAGCCCCCTAACATACACCATATATTTT. It translates to CASSPLTYTIYF.

The gene calls are TRBV13 and TRBJ2-3, with 13 bases that match TRBD2. The CDR3 contains 16 residues. After removal of 3 bases from V and 3 bases from J, the junction contained 3 bases not matched to a gene. Germline V gene sequence: CDR1 PRHDT, CDR2 FYEKMQ (reference sequence). CDR3 coding DNA: TGTGCCAGCAGCTTTAGGACTAGCGGGAGAACAGATACGCAGTATTTT. Encoded protein: CASSFRTSGRTDTQYF.